In its sample, the clone carrying this TCR delta chain is medium-sized (0.01 to 0.1%). These data come from a study of gamma-delta T cells after stem cell transplantation. TCRdb reanalyzed the RT-PCR reads using CATT. This table holds 2,500 to 3,500 delta-chain clones, more than 7% found once. The CDR3 contains 18 residues. Trimming removed 3 bases at V and 4 bases at J, with 24 bases between. CDR1 is TSWWSYY and CDR2 is QGS in the germline V gene. This TCR came from a human donor. It is not recorded whose cells these are; they may come from a transplant donor. The chain carries TRDV1 and TRDJ1; possible D gene TRDD2, 7 bases. Sequencing used gamma-delta T cells. The CDR3 coding sequence is TGTGCTCTTGGGGACCCTTTCCTACGCCGGGGGAAGAACGATAAACTCATCTTT. It yields the protein CALGDPFLRRGKNDKLIF.